Sequencing of this T cell receptor beta chain was carried out in a study of cytotoxic CD8 clonotypes in ibrutinib-treated CLL. Sequencing used immunoSEQ multiplex PCR; TCRdb keeps in-frame clones, though not all of them. The table lists 100,000 to 150,000 clones, approximately 85% of them singletons. Germline V CDR1 and CDR2: MDHEN, SYDVKM. The V end lost 6 bases, the J end lost 7 bases, and 15 bases lay between the germline ends. The CDR3 has 14 residues. Sample: PBMCs, taken after 24 months of ibrutinib treatment. V and J are TRBV28 and TRBJ2-2; tentatively, D is TRBD1 (6 bases). The receptor comes from a human donor with chronic lymphocytic leukemia. The CDR3 loop reads CASRPPGESGELFF. The CDR3 DNA reads TGTGCCAGCAGGCCCCCAGGGGAGAGCGGGGAGCTGTTTTTT.